Listed below are T cell receptor beta chains from one sample, sequenced in a study of T cells of healthy individuals. One entry per CDR3 protein results from TCRdb running MiXCR on the 5' RACE reads. The table records some 100,000 distinct CDR3 sequences, roughly 18% of them present only once. The source is a human donor in good health. The CDR3 runs from the conserved cysteine through the conserved F or W.

J gene,V gene,CDR3 protein
TRBJ2-7,TRBV13,CASSPVSRGEQYF
TRBJ2-3,TRBV4-3,CASSQDLNTDTQYF
TRBJ2-2,TRBV4-2,CASSQGTSGSAGELFF
TRBJ2-2,TRBV20-1,CSAGGPGGGELFF
TRBJ2-3,TRBV10-3,CAISDNRGGQYF
TRBJ1-1,TRBV18,CASSQGTQNTEAFF
TRBJ1-2,TRBV20-1,CSARDPGGTLYGYTF
TRBJ2-7,TRBV6-6,CASSYSPEIGDEQYF
TRBJ2-1,TRBV20-1,CSARDRLAGANEQFF
TRBJ2-3,TRBV11-3,CASSPRGEFTDTQYF
TRBJ1-2,TRBV28,CASSFGSSDGYTF
TRBJ1-5,TRBV7-8,CASSPTGLSYQPQHF
TRBJ2-7,TRBV28,CASSLTSTYEQYF
TRBJ1-5,TRBV12-3/TRBV12-4,CASSLSDTNQPQHF
TRBJ2-3,TRBV20-1,CSAAVGFRADTQYF
TRBJ1-5,TRBV6-5,CASSYSAGGMLVGQPQHF
TRBJ2-1,TRBV15,CATSRGDRNYNEQFF
TRBJ1-2,TRBV20-1,CSAPPPTGDYGYTF
TRBJ2-1,TRBV7-9,CASSSRTGSSGGAHNEQFF
TRBJ2-5,TRBV12-3/TRBV12-4,CASRNTAGLAETQYF
TRBJ2-5,TRBV28,CASRARRETQYF
TRBJ2-5,TRBV2,CASGVVEETQYF
TRBJ2-7,TRBV29-1,CSVRLAGTYEQYF
TRBJ2-3,TRBV12-3/TRBV12-4,CASLTAAGSTDTQYF
TRBJ2-1,TRBV7-9,CASSSRTSGTIEQFF
TRBJ2-3,TRBV9,CASSAFQGSSTDTQYF
TRBJ2-1,TRBV7-2,CASSWGTMGQFF
TRBJ2-1,TRBV20-1,CSARGSSGYNEQFF
TRBJ2-2,TRBV29-1,CSVRSGGPTGELFF
TRBJ2-5,TRBV7-2,CASSLARGLVEETQYF
TRBJ1-5,TRBV5-1,CASSLGVGQPQHF
TRBJ2-5,TRBV7-9,CASSPPPTGLQWTQYF
TRBJ2-2,TRBV20-1,CSAREGTGELFF
TRBJ1-3,TRBV7-8,CASSLTTGNTIYF
TRBJ2-7,TRBV4-1,CASSQDRQGASYEQYF
TRBJ2-2,TRBV4-2,CASSQIAGDTGELFF
TRBJ1-3,TRBV15,CATSRDRGGATGNTIYF
TRBJ1-2,TRBV12-3/TRBV12-4,CASSLTSRYGYTF
TRBJ1-1,TRBV28,CASSLAGRTEAFF
TRBJ1-2,TRBV7-2,CASSVALRGYTF
TRBJ2-2,TRBV3-1,CASSHRPTSGGGTGELFF